This TCR beta chain was documented in a study of CD8 T cells in Susac syndrome. Sequencing targeted TCR beta in blood CD8+ and CD4+ T cells. CDR3 length: 14 residues. The germline gives CDR1 SGDLS, CDR2 YYNGEE. V dropped 2 bases and J dropped 5 bases, with 13 bases sitting between them. With random hexamers, 0.5 to 1 ug RNA was reverse transcribed. The immunoSEQ assay covered 54 Vbeta and 13 Jbeta segments for CDR3. TCRdb passed the immunoSEQ multiplex PCR reads through MiXCR, listing each CDR3 protein once. The data contain about 120,000 distinct CDR3 sequences, 94% of them singletons. This receptor was identified in a human donor in good health. The chain carries TRBV9 and TRBJ1-1, with D possibly matching TRBD1 (5 bases). Sequences were obtained from CD4+ T cells from PBMCs. CDR3 coding DNA: TGTGCCAGCAGCGTCCCCCCTGGGGCAACTGAAGCTTTCTTT. Encoded protein: CASSVPPGATEAFF.